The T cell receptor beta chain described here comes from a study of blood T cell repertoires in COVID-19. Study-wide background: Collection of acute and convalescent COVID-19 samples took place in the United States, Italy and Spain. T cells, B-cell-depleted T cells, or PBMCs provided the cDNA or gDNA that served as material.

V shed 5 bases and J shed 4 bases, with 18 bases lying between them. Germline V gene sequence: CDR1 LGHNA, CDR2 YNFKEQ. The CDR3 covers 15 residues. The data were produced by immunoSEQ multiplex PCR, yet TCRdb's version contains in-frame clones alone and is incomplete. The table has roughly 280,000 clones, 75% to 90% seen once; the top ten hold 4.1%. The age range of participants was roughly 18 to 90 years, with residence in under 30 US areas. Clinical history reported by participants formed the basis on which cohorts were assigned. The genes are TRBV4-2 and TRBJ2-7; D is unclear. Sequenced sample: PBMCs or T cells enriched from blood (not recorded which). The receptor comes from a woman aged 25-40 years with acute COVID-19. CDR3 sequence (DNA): TGTGCCAGCAGCTTCGGGTCCTCCGCGGCATACGAGCAGTACTTC. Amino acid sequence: CASSFGSSAAYEQYF.